Listed below are T cell receptor beta chains from one sample, sequenced in a study of blood T cell repertoires in COVID-19. TCRdb's table, derived via immunoSEQ multiplex PCR, lists solely in-frame clones and lacks some. The sample contains approximately 60,000 clones, approximately 88% of which appear only once. Sequencing was carried out using peripheral blood. The receptors shown here come from a man between 65 and 85 years old with active COVID-19. CDR3s include the opening cysteine and the closing phenylalanine or tryptophan. Fields, in order: D gene, V gene, clone size, J gene, CDR3 protein, CDR3 DNA. The D gene is left open where the match is weak. Clone size is given for some rows only: seen once, a few or many times, or a class if the clone is expanded.

d_gene: -; v_gene: TRBV24-1; abundance: -; j_gene: TRBJ2-7; CDR3aa: CATSDFDMAYEQYF; CDR3nt: TGTGCCACCAGTGATTTCGACATGGCCTACGAGCAGTACTTC
d_gene: -; v_gene: TRBV5-3; abundance: -; j_gene: TRBJ2-7; CDR3aa: CARSQRAGTEEVARSYEQYF; CDR3nt: TGTGCCAGAAGCCAACGTGCGGGAACGGAAGAAGTTGCCCGCTCCTACGAGCAGTACTTC
d_gene: -; v_gene: TRBV6-4; abundance: -; j_gene: TRBJ1-1; CDR3aa: CASSPAPGNTEAFF; CDR3nt: TGTGCCAGCAGTCCCGCACCGGGGAACACTGAAGCTTTCTTT
d_gene: -; v_gene: TRBV7-9; abundance: -; j_gene: TRBJ2-3; CDR3aa: CASTSNVGHTDTQYF; CDR3nt: TGTGCCAGCACCTCTAATGTGGGGCACACAGATACGCAGTATTTT
d_gene: TRBD2; v_gene: TRBV5-5; abundance: -; j_gene: TRBJ2-1; CDR3aa: CASSLGLAGYNEQFF; CDR3nt: TGTGCCAGCAGCCTGGGACTAGCGGGGTACAATGAGCAGTTCTTC
d_gene: TRBD2; v_gene: TRBV2; abundance: -; j_gene: TRBJ2-2; CDR3aa: CASRGASGRPGDGELFF; CDR3nt: TGTGCCAGCCGGGGCGCCAGCGGGAGGCCTGGTGACGGGGAGCTGTTTTTT
d_gene: TRBD2; v_gene: TRBV5-4; abundance: -; j_gene: TRBJ2-3; CDR3aa: CASSSGTSGGISTDTQYF; CDR3nt: TGTGCCAGCAGCTCGGGGACTAGCGGAGGGATTAGCACAGATACGCAGTATTTT
d_gene: -; v_gene: TRBV3-1/TRBV3-2; abundance: -; j_gene: TRBJ2-7; CDR3aa: CASSQDLGRSYEQYF; CDR3nt: TGTGCCAGCAGCCAAGATTTAGGCAGGTCCTACGAGCAGTACTTC
d_gene: TRBD2; v_gene: TRBV6-1; abundance: -; j_gene: TRBJ2-7; CDR3aa: CASRLSGSSYEQYF; CDR3nt: TGTGCCAGTCGACTAAGCGGGAGCTCCTACGAGCAGTACTTC
d_gene: -; v_gene: TRBV12-1; abundance: -; j_gene: TRBJ2-7; CDR3aa: CASRRKTSGRRQRYEQYF; CDR3nt: TGTGCCAGCAGACGAAAGACTAGCGGGAGGAGACAACGTTACGAGCAGTACTTC
d_gene: TRBD1; v_gene: TRBV5-1; abundance: -; j_gene: TRBJ1-4; CDR3aa: CASSFNRGANEKLFF; CDR3nt: TGCGCCAGCAGCTTTAACAGGGGAGCTAATGAAAAACTGTTTTTT
d_gene: TRBD1; v_gene: TRBV18; abundance: -; j_gene: TRBJ1-4; CDR3aa: CASSPGQVNEKLFF; CDR3nt: TGTGCCAGCTCACCCGGACAGGTTAATGAAAAACTGTTTTTT
d_gene: TRBD2; v_gene: TRBV7-2; abundance: -; j_gene: TRBJ2-3; CDR3aa: CASSLAGTSGRDTQYF; CDR3nt: TGTGCCAGCAGCTTGGCCGGGACTAGCGGGAGGGATACGCAGTATTTT
d_gene: TRBD2; v_gene: TRBV11-2; abundance: -; j_gene: TRBJ2-2; CDR3aa: CASSALTSDMGSGELFF; CDR3nt: TGTGCCAGCAGCGCATTAACTAGCGACATGGGATCCGGGGAGCTGTTTTTT
d_gene: TRBD1; v_gene: TRBV5-5; abundance: few; j_gene: TRBJ1-1; CDR3aa: CASSPRTGVNTEAFF; CDR3nt: TGTGCCAGCAGCCCCCGGACAGGGGTGAACACTGAAGCTTTCTTT
d_gene: -; v_gene: TRBV6-5; abundance: -; j_gene: TRBJ1-5; CDR3aa: CASSPQGHSNQPQHF; CDR3nt: TGTGCCAGCAGCCCACAGGGCCATAGCAATCAGCCCCAGCATTTT
d_gene: -; v_gene: TRBV25-1; abundance: few; j_gene: TRBJ2-1; CDR3aa: CASSATIGRGDNEQFF; CDR3nt: TGTGCCAGCAGTGCCACCATAGGGCGGGGAGACAATGAGCAGTTCTTC
d_gene: TRBD2; v_gene: TRBV5-1; abundance: -; j_gene: TRBJ2-7; CDR3aa: CASSRRTSQLSREQYF; CDR3nt: TGCGCCAGCAGCAGGAGGACTAGCCAATTGTCGAGGGAGCAGTACTTC
d_gene: -; v_gene: TRBV24-1; abundance: -; j_gene: TRBJ1-2; CDR3aa: CATSDPGQRSGYTF; CDR3nt: TGTGCCACCAGTGACCCGGGTCAACGATCCGGCTACACCTTC
d_gene: TRBD1; v_gene: TRBV29-1; abundance: -; j_gene: TRBJ1-2; CDR3aa: CSVEADRDYGYTF; CDR3nt: TGCAGCGTTGAGGCGGACAGGGACTATGGCTACACCTTC
d_gene: TRBD1; v_gene: TRBV11-2; abundance: -; j_gene: TRBJ1-1; CDR3aa: CASSPLYRGPQQLNTEAFF; CDR3nt: TGTGCCAGCAGCCCTCTATACAGGGGGCCCCAGCAGTTGAACACTGAAGCTTTCTTT
d_gene: -; v_gene: TRBV7-2; abundance: -; j_gene: TRBJ2-7; CDR3aa: CASSLAEGLAYEQYF; CDR3nt: TGTGCCAGCAGCTTAGCGGAGGGATTGGCCTACGAGCAGTACTTC
d_gene: TRBD2; v_gene: TRBV6-5; abundance: many; j_gene: TRBJ2-2; CDR3aa: CASSLTGGGGTGELFF; CDR3nt: TGTGCCAGCAGTTTGACGGGAGGAGGTGGCACCGGGGAGCTGTTTTTT
d_gene: TRBD2; v_gene: TRBV7-8; abundance: few; j_gene: TRBJ2-3; CDR3aa: CASTPSSSGRGTDTQYF; CDR3nt: TGTGCCAGCACCCCCTCCTCATCGGGGAGGGGCACAGATACGCAGTATTTT
d_gene: -; v_gene: TRBV15; abundance: -; j_gene: TRBJ1-6; CDR3aa: CATSRARYQSPLHF; CDR3nt: TGTGCCACCAGCAGAGCCAGGTACCAGTCACCCCTCCACTTT
d_gene: TRBD1; v_gene: TRBV28; abundance: few; j_gene: TRBJ2-2; CDR3aa: CASSLRRDSGELFF; CDR3nt: TGTGCCAGCAGTTTAAGACGGGACAGCGGGGAGCTGTTTTTT
d_gene: -; v_gene: TRBV21-1; abundance: -; j_gene: TRBJ2-1; CDR3aa: CASSEKRAINNEQFF; CDR3nt: TGTGCCAGCAGCGAAAAGAGGGCCATTAACAATGAGCAGTTCTTC